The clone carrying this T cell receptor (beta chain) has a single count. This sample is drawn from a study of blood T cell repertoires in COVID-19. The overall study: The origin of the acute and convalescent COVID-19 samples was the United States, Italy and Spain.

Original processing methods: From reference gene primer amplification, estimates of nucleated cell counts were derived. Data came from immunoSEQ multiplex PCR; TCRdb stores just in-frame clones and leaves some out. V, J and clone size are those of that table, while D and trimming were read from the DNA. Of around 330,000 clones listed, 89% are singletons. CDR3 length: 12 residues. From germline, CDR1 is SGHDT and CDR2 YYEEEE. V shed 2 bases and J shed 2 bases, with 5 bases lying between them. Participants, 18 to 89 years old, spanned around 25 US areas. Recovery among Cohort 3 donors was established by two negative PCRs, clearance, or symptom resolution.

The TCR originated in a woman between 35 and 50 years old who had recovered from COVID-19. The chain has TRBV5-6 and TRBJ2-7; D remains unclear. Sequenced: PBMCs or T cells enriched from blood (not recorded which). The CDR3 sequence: CASSFGAYEQYF. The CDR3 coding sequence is TGTGCCAGCAGCTTCGGTGCCTACGAGCAGTACTTC.